The source of this T cell receptor (beta chain) is a study of Graves' ophthalmopathy and Graves' hyperthyroidism. Germline V lookup: CDR1 MNHEY, CDR2 SVGEGT. The CDR3 is made up of 15 amino acids. The V gene end was trimmed by 4 bases and the J gene end by 0 bases; junction bases not matched to a gene: 6. General study findings and limits: This model predicted ophthalmopathy progression (sensitivity 65% to 71%, specificity around 72%). Distinction of ophthalmopathy from stable hyperthyroidism by a 13-signature model reached 87.88% sensitivity and 75% to 84% specificity.

It was from more than 9 ml of fresh peripheral blood that the PBMCs came. TCR beta CDR3 regions were amplified from RNA transcripts. RT-PCR with HTBI primers came first, then second-round multiplex PCR. MiXCR was run by TCRdb on the multiplex PCR reads, yielding one entry per CDR3 protein. Of almost 400,000 distinct CDR3 sequences detected, approximately 16% appear once; the ten largest clones hold roughly 1.4%. A remark on this clonotype: Its specificity is unknown.

This receptor was obtained from a woman aged 18-29 years with Graves' ophthalmopathy. Input material: peripheral blood. This sequence joins TRBV6-2 or TRBV6-3 and TRBJ2-7, with 7 bases that match TRBD2. CDR3 coding DNA: TGTGCCAGCAGTTTTCGGCGGGAGAGCTCCTACGAGCAGTACTTC. Translated, it gives CASSFRRESSYEQYF.